This record looks at one T cell receptor beta chain sequence and its context. The antigen is undetermined. This record belongs to a study of OX40 agonist ivuxolimab in advanced cancers. General study points: Among the nonresponders, some also had low normalized T-cell clonal expansion.

Using immunoSEQ multiplex PCR, the repertoire was profiled, and TCRdb retains in-frame clones only, with some absent. The sample has about 87,000 clones, 80% to 90% seen once; the top ten hold 1.5% to 2%. Excluded were patients having autoimmune disease history or systemic immunosuppression. V was trimmed by 5 bases and J by 4 bases, leaving 14 bases between them. The CDR3 length is 14 residues. The germline CDR1 and CDR2 sequences are SGHNT and YYREEE (reference sequence). The clonotype was recovered from an adult with an advanced solid tumor such as melanoma, head and neck, liver or kidney cancer. The material sequenced was CD4+ or CD8+ T cells sorted from blood, taken in a trial of the OX40 agonist ivuxolimab. V and J are TRBV5-4 and TRBJ2-3; D uncertain. CDR3 sequence reads: CASRTQTGADTQYF. The CDR3 DNA is TGTGCCAGCAGAACCCAAACGGGTGCAGATACGCAGTATTTT.